The source of this TCR beta chain is a study of monozygotic twins with inflammatory bowel disease. Overall study findings and caveats: Discordant twins showed the same repertoire similarity as concordant twins, possibly from limited power.

As to this clonotype: The antigen is unknown.

Germline V gives CDR1 SGHAT, CDR2 FQNNGV. This CDR3 has 13 residues. Eight separate reactions per sample served to make cDNA. Researchers used template switching to add UMIs featuring a 6-nucleotide sample barcode. TCRdb reprocessed the 5' RACE reads and keeps a single row for each CDR3 protein, giving no DNA. The repertoire table contains 150,000 or so distinct CDR3 sequences. This clonotype originated in a human donor with ulcerative colitis or Crohn's disease, or a healthy co-twin of an affected twin (not recorded which). The J gene is TRBJ2-4, the V gene TRBV11-2; the D call of TRBD1 rests on TCRdb alone, since no DNA is present to check it. Sequencing was carried out using blood. The CDR3 spells CASSLGGTDIQYF.